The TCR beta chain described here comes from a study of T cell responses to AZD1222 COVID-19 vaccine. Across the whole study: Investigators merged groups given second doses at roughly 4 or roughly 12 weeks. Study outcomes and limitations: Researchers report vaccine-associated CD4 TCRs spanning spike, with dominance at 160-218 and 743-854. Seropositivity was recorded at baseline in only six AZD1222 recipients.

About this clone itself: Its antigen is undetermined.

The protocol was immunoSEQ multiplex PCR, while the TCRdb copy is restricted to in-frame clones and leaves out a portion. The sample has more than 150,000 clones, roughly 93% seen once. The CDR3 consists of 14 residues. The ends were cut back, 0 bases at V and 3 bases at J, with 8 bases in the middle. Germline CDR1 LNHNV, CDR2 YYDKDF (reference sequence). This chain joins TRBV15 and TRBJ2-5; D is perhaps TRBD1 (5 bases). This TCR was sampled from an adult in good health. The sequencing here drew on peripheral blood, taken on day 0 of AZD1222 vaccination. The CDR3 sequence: CATSRDFREETQYF. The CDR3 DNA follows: TGTGCCACCAGCAGAGATTTCAGGGAAGAGACCCAGTACTTC.